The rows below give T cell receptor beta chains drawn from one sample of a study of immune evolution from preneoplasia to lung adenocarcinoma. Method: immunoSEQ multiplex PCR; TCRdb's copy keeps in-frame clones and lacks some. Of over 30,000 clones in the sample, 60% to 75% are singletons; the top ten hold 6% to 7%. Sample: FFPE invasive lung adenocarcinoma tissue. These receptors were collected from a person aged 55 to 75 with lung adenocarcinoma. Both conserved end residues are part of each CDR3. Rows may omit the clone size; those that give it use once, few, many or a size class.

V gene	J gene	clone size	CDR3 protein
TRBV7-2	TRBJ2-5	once	CASSKQETQYF
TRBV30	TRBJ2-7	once	CAWSLNTPNYYEQYF
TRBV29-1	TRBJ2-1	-	CSHRGGQGRYEQFF
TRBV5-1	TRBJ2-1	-	CASSSTGGTYNEQFF
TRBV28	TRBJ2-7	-	CASSPPGYEQYF
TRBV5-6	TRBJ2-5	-	CASRTSGGQETQYF
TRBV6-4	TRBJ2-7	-	CASSDFREYEQYF
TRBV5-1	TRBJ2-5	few	CASRGTEGGETQYF
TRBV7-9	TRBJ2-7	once	CASSRLTGTSGSSYEQYF
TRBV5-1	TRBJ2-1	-	CASSQGLPGLAAEQFF
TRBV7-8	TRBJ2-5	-	CASSPNDHLQETQYF
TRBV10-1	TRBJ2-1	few	CASSATASGRAHEQFF
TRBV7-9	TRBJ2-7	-	CASSLPGQGSYEQYF
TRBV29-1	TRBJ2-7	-	CSVLRPSSEQYF
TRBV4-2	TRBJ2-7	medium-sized	CASSPPALPHEQYF
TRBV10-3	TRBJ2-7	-	CAISDRDRGYRHFEQYF
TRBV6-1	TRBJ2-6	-	CASSGSNRGTGANVLTF
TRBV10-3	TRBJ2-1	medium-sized	CAISDGEGPFF
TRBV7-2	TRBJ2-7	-	CASSQYGAYEQYF
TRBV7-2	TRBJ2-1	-	CASSYASASYNEQFF
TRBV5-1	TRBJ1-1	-	CASSLTGQGTEAFF
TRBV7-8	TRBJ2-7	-	CASSLVPYEQYF
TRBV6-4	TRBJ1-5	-	CASSEGSNQPQHF
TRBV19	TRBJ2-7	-	CASSPSGGIGYEQYF
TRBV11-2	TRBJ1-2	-	CASSTRTLLGYTF
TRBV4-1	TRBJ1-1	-	CASSLREGREAFF
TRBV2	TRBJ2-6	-	CASSGWTGANVLTF
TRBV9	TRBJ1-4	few	CASSPGQAGGEKLFF
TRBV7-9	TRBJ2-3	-	CASSIGTSGGDTQYF
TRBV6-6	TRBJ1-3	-	CASSYSQGAWGNTIYF
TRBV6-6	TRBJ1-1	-	CASIPQGSYTEAFF
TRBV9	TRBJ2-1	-	CASSVGHNEQFF
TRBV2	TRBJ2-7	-	CASSRGTGGGGEQYF
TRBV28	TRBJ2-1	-	CASSVEGSVSSYNEQFF
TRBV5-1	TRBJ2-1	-	CASSADLSSYNEQFF
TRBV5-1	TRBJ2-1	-	CASSLEGTPHNEQFF
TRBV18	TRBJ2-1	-	CASSSGESPLYNEQFF
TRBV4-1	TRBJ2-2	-	CASKDRSGAGELFF
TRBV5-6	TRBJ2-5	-	CASSLALQGGTQYF
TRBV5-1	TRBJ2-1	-	CASSLVRAGGDEQFF
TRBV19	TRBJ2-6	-	CASSSGRFSGANVLTF
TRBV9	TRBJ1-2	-	CASSARDSYGYTF
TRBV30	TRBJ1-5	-	CAWSGQGSNQPQHF
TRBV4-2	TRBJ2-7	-	CASSQSTGTGALYEQYF
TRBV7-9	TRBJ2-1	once	CASSSFAAGGDYNEQFF
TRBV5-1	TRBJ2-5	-	CASSLSTGGRETQYF
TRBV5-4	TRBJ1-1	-	CASTTTRRNTEAFF
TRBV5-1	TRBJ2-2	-	CASYGPRDPNTGELFF
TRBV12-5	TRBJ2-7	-	CASGAAWGGQYF
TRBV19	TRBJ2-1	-	CASSTSGGSYNEQFF
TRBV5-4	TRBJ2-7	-	CASSRNFDSGYEQYF
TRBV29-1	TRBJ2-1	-	CSVRSVLMGEQFF
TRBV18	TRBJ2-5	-	CASSPGEETQYF
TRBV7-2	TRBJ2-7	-	CASSLTTVAEQYF
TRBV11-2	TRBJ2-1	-	CASSSGLAKSSYNEQFF